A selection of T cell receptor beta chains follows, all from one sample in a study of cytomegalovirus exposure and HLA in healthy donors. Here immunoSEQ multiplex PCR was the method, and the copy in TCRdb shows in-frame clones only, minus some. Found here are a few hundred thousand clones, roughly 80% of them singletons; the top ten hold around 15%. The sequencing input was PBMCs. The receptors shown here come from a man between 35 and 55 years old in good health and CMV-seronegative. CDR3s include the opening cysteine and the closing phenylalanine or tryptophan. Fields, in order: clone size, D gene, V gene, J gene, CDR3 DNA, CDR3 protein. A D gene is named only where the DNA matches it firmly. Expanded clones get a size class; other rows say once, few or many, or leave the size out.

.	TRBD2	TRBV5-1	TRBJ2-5	TGCGCCAGCAGCTTGAGAGCTAGCGGGGGGCCGGGGGAGACCCAGTACTTC	CASSLRASGGPGETQYF
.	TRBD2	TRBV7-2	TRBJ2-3	TGTGCCAGCAGTCCAAGCGGGGGGGCCGCAGATACGCAGTATTTT	CASSPSGGAADTQYF
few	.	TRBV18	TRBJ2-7	TGTGCCAGCTCACCACATCACGGGGACGAGCAGTACTTC	CASSPHHGDEQYF
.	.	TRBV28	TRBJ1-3	TGTGCCAGCAGTTTAGGGGGCTATGGAAACACCATATATTTT	CASSLGGYGNTIYF
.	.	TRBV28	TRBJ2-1	TGTGCCAGCAGTTTAGCGGGATCTCCATACAATGAGCAGTTCTTC	CASSLAGSPYNEQFF
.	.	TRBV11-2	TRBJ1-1	TGTGCCAGCAGCTTATCAACGGGCACTGAAGCTTTCTTT	CASSLSTGTEAFF
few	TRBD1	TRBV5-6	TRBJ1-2	TGTGCCTCTGCTTGGGACAGGGGTGGCTACACCTTC	CASAWDRGGYTF
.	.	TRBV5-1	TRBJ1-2	TGCGCCAGCAGCTTGGGGTCGACAGCAGGGAACTATGGCTACACCTTC	CASSLGSTAGNYGYTF
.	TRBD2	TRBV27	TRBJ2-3	TGTGCCTCCCGGACTAGGATCCCCGATACGCAGTATTTT	CASRTRIPDTQYF
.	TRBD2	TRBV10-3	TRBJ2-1	TGTGCCATCAGTGAAGGGACTAGCGCAGGGAATGAGCAGTTCTTC	CAISEGTSAGNEQFF
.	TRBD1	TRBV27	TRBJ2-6	TGTGCCAGCAGTAGGAGTCTGGCAGGGGGCAACTCTGGGGCCAACGTCCTGACTTTC	CASSRSLAGGNSGANVLTF
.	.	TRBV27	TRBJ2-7	TGTGCCAGCAGTCTCACCTCAATAGCCCCTTACGAGCAGTACTTC	CASSLTSIAPYEQYF
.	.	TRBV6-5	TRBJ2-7	TGTGCCAGCAGTTACGGCAGGTACTCCTACGAGCAGTACTTC	CASSYGRYSYEQYF
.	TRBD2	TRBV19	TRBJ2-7	TGTGCCAGTAGTATTAGCGGGAGCCGGCGCGAGCAGTACTTC	CASSISGSRREQYF
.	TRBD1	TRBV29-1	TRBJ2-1	TGCAGCGTGGTACCCCAGGGGGCTCTTAGCAATGAGCAGTTCTTC	CSVVPQGALSNEQFF
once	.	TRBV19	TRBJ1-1	TGTGCCAGTAGTATACGCAGGAACACTGAAGCTTTCTTT	CASSIRRNTEAFF
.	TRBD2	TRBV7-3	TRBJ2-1	TGTGCCAGCAGACTGACTAGCGGGGGTTCCTACAATGAGCAGTTCTTC	CASRLTSGGSYNEQFF
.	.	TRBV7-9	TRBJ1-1	TGTGCCAGCAGCAGGGGCGGCAAAGGGGTCACTGAAGCTTTCTTT	CASSRGGKGVTEAFF
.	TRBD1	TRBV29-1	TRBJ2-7	TGCAGCGTACGGACAGGGAGCTCCTACGAGCAGTACTTC	CSVRTGSSYEQYF
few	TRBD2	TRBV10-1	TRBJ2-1	TGCGCCAGCACCCCAGCGGGAGGGCCTGGTGAGCAGTTCTTC	CASTPAGGPGEQFF
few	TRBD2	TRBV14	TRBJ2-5	TGTGCCAGCAGTAGCGGGAGTCTCGAGACCCAGTACTTC	CASSSGSLETQYF
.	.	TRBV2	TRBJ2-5	TGTGCCAGCAGTTCCGGGGGTGGAAAGACCCAGTACTTC	CASSSGGGKTQYF
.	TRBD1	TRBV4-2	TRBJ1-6	TGTGCCAGCAGCCAAGGAGACAGGGGTAATTCACCCCTCCACTTT	CASSQGDRGNSPLHF